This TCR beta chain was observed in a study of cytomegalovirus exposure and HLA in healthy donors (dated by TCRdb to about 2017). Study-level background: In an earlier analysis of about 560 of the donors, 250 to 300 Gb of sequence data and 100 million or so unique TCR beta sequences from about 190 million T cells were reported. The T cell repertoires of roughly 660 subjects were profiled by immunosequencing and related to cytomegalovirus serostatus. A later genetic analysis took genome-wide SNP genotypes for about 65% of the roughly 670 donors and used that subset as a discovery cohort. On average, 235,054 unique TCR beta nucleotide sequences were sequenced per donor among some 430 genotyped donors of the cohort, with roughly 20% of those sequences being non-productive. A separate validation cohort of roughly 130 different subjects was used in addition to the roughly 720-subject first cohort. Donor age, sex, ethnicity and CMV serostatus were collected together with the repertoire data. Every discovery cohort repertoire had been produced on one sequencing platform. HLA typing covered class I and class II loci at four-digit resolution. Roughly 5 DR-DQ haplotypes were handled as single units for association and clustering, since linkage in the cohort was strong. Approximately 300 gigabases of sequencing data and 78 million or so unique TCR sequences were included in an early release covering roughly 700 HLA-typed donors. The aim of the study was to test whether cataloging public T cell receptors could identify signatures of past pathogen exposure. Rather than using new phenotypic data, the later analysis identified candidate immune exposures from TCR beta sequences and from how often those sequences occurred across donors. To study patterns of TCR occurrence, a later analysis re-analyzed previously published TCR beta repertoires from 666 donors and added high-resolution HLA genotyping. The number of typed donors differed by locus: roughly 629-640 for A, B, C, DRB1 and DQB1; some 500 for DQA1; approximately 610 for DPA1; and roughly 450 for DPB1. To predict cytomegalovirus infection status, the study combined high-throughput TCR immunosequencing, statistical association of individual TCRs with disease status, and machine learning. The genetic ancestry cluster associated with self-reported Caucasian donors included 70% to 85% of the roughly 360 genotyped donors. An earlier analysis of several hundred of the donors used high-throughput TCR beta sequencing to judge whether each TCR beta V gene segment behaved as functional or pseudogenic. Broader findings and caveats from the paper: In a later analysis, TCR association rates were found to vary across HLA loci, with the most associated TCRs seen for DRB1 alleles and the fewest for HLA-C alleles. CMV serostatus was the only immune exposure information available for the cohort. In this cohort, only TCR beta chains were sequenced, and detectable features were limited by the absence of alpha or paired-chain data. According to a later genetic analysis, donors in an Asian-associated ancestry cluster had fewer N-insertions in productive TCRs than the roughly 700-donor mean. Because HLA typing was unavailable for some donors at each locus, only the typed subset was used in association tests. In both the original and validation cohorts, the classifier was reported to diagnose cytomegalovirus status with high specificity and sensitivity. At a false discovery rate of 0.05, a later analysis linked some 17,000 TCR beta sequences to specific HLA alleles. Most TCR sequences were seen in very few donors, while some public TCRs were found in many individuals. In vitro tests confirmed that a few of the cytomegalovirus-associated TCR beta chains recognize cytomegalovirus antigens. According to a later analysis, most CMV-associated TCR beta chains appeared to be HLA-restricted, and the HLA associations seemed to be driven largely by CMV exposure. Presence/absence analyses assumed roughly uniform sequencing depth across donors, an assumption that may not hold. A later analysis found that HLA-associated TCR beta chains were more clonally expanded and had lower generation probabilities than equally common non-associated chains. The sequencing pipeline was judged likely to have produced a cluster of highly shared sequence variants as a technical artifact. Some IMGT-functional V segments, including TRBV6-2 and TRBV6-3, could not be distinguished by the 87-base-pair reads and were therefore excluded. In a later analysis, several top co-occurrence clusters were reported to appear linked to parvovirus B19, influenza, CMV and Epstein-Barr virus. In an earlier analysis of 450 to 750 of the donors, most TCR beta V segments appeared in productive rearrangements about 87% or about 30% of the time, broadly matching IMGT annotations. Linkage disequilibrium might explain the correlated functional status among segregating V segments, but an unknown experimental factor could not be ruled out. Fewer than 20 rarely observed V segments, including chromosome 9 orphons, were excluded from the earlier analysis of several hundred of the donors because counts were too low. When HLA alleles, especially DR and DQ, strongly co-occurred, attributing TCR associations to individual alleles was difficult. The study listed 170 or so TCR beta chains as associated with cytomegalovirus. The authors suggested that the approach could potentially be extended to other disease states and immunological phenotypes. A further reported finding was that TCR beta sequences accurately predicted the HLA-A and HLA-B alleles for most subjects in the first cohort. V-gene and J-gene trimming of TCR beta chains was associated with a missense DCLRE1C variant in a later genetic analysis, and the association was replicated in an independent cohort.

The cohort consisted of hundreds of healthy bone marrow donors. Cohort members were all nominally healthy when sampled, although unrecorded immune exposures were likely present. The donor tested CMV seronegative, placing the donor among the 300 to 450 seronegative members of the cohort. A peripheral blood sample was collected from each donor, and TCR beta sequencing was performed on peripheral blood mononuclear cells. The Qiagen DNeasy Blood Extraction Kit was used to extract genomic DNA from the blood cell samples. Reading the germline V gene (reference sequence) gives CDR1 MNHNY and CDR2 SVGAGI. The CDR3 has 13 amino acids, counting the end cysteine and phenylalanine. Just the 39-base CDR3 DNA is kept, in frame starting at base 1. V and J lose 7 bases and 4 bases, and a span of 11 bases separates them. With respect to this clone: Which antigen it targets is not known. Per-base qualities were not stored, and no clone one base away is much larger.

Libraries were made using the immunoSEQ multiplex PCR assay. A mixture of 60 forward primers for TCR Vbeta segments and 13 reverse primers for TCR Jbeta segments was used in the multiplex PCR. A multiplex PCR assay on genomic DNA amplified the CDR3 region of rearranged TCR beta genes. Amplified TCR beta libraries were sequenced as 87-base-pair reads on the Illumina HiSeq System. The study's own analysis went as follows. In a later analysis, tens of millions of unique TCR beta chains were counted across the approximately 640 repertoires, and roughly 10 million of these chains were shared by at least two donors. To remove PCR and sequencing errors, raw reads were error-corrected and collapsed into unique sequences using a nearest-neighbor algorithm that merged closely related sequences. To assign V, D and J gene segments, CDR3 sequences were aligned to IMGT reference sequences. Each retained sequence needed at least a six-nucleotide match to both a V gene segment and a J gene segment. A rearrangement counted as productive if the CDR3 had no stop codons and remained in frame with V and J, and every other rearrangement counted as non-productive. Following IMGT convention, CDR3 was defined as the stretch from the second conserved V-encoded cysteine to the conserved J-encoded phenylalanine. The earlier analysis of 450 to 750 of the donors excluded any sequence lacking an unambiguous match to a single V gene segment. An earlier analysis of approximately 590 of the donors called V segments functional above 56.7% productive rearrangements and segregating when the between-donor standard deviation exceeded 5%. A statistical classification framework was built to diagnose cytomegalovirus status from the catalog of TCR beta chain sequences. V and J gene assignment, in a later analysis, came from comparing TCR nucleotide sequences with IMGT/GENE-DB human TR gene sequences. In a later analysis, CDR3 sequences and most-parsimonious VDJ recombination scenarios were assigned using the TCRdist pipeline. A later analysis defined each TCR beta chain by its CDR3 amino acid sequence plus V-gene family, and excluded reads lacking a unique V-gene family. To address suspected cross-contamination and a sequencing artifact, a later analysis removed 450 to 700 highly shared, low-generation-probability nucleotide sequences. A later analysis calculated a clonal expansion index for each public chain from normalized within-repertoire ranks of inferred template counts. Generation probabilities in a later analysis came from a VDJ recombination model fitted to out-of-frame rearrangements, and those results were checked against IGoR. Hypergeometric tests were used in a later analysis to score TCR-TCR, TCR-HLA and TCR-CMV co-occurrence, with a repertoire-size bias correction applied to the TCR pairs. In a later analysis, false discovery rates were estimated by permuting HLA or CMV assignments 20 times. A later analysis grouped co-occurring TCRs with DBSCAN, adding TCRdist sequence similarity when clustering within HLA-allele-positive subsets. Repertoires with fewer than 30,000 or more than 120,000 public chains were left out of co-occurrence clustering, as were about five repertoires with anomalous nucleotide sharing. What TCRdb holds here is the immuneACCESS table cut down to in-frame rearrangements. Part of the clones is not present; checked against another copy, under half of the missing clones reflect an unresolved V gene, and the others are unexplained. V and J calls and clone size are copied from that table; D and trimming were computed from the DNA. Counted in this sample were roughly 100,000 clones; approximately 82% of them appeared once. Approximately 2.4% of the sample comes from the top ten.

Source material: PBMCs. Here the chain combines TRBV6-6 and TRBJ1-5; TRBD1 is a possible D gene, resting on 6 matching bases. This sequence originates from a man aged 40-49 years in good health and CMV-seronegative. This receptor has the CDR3 CASKGQTNQPQHF. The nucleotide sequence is TGTGCCAGCAAAGGACAGACAAATCAGCCCCAGCATTTT.